These 2 T cell receptor beta chains came from one sample sequenced in a study of CD8+ T cells in alopecia areata. Treatment given: oral pan-JAK inhibitor, 5-10 mg twice daily. TCR sequencing used cDNA made by reverse transcription of extracted RNA. TCRdb's table, derived via immunoSEQ multiplex PCR, lists solely in-frame clones and lacks some. This sample has about 270,000 clones, with 50% to 75% found just once. Sequenced material: CD4+ T cells sorted from blood, taken at week 52, from a patient treated with tofacitinib. Receptors were obtained from a human donor with alopecia areata.

V gene TRBV6-1 combines with J gene TRBJ1-6, with D tentatively TRBD1 (6 bases). Germline loops: CDR1 MNHNS, CDR2 SASEGT. Trimming left V 7 bases short and J 5 bases short, with 15 bases between. There are 15 residues in the CDR3. The CDR3 loop is CASNVWGANNSPLHF. CDR3 nucleotides: TGTGCCAGCAATGTTTGGGGGGCGAATAATTCACCCCTCCACTTT.

V and J are TRBV29-1 and TRBJ1-3, with D tentatively TRBD1 (6 bases). V was pared by 4 bases and J by 3 bases, with 10 bases between. CDR1 SQVTM and CDR2 ANQGSEA come from the germline V gene. This CDR3 is 13 amino acids long. For the CDR3, the DNA is TGCAGCGTTGTGACAGGAGTTGGAAACACCATATATTTT. Protein: CSVVTGVGNTIYF.